This entry lists 9 T cell receptor beta chains sequenced from one sample in a study of Graves' ophthalmopathy and Graves' hyperthyroidism. RNA transcripts yielded amplified TCR beta CDR3 regions. A first-round RT-PCR used HTBI primers, followed by a second-round multiplex PCR. From the multiplex PCR reads, TCRdb called clonotypes with MiXCR, one entry per CDR3 protein. The repertoire consists of over a million distinct CDR3 sequences, with around a third occurring once and the leading ten covering around 10%. Input material: peripheral blood or thyroid tissue (not recorded which). These receptors originate from an adult man with Graves' hyperthyroidism.

The chain combines TRBV5-1 with TRBJ2-2, with no clear D. The CDR3 extends over 15 amino acids. V was pared by 0 bases and J by 0 bases, with 6 bases between. Germline CDR1 SGHRS, CDR2 YFSETQ. CDR3 residues: CASSLGIANTGELFF. As DNA, the CDR3 is TGCGCCAGCAGCTTGGGTATTGCGAACACCGGGGAGCTGTTTTTT.

This clonotype was picked up many times. The chain employs TRBV7-2 and TRBJ1-5; D call uncertain. CDR1 is SGHTA and CDR2 is FQGNSA in the germline V gene. This CDR3 region has 13 residues. V lost 3 bases to trimming and J lost 7 bases, with 10 bases between them. In DNA form, the CDR3 reads TGTGCCAGCAGCTTGTCCCCAGACCAGCCCCAGCATTTT. It is translated as CASSLSPDQPQHF.

This clonotype was counted only a few times. The rearrangement links TRBV11-2 to TRBJ1-4, with D tentatively TRBD1 (6 bases). Trimming left V 2 bases short and J 8 bases short, with 15 bases between. The CDR3 loop spans 15 amino acids. Per germline, CDR1 SGHAT and CDR2 FQNNGV. DNA of the CDR3: TGTGCCAGCAGCTTATGGTCCAGGGGTGAAGAAAAACTGTTTTTT. Encoded protein: CASSLWSRGEEKLFF.

This clonotype has a handful of counts. The chain uses TRBV29-1 and TRBJ1-3, with D perhaps TRBD1 (6 bases). The germline gives CDR1 SQVTM, CDR2 ANQGSEA. This CDR3 is built from 15 residues. The chain's CDR3 is CRGGGTQTSGNTIYF. The CDR3 nucleotides read TGCAGAGGGGGGGGAACCCAGACCTCTGGAAACACCATATATTTT.

A few counts support this clonotype. V usage is TRBV6-5 and J usage is TRBJ2-2; perhaps D is TRBD1 or TRBD2 (6 bases each). CDR3 length equals 16 residues. Trimming took 6 bases from V and 1 from J, leaving 15 bases between them. The V gene's germline CDR1 is MNHEY and CDR2 SVGAGI. Written as DNA, the CDR3 is TGTGCCAGCAGCACCCCCCGGGGGCGGAACACCGGGGAGCTGTTTTTT. It is translated as CASSTPRGRNTGELFF.

This clonotype was recorded many times. CDR3 nucleotides: TGTGCCAGCAGCCGGGACAGGGGAAACGAGCAGTACTTC. This codes for CASSRDRGNEQYF. J is TRBJ2-7 and V is TRBV19; 10 nucleotides match TRBD1. Germline CDR1 LNHDA, CDR2 SQIVND (reference sequence). The CDR3 has 13 amino acids. Trimming took 9 bases from V and 5 from J; bases not matched to a gene: 7.

Worth noting for this clonotype: A much more abundant neighbour one base away suggests this may be a read error. As the CDR3 is not closed by the conserved phenylalanine or tryptophan, this likely results from a read error. The J gene is TRBJ2-7, the V gene TRBV5-6, with 8 bases fitting TRBD1. Germline assignment: CDR1 SGHDT and CDR2 YYEEEE. The V segment lost 4 bases and the J segment 5 bases; nucleotides outside the gene matches: 8. The CDR3 runs to 14 residues. The chain's CDR3 is CASSHWTGLHEQYL. In nucleotides, the CDR3 is TGTGCCAGCAGCCATTGGACAGGGTTGCACGAGCAGTACCTC.

Concerning this clonotype itself: The junction shows a germline mismatch at one end, possibly a read error. V is TRBV9 and J is TRBJ2-5, with a weak D call TRBD2 (6 bases). CDR3 length: 13 residues. Germline V gene lookup returns CDR1 SGDLS and CDR2 YYNGEE. CDR3 amino acids: CASGGTFQETRYF. The DNA for the CDR3 is TGTGCCAGCGGGGGGACTTTTCAAGAGACCCGGTACTTC.

This clonotype has ten or more counts. The rearrangement links TRBV7-9 to TRBJ2-7, with 10 bases aligning to TRBD2. V was pared by 2 bases and J by 6 bases, with 4 bases of the junction left unmatched. CDR1 is SEHNR, CDR2 FQNEAQ, per germline (reference sequence). This CDR3 is built from 14 residues. The CDR3 nucleotides read TGTGCCAGCAGCTTACTAGCGGGAGAAGCCGAGCAGTACTTC. This codes for CASSLLAGEAEQYF. Full variable domain (rest looked up from reference TRBV7-9 and TRBJ2-7): DTGVSQNPRHKITKRGQNVTFRCDPISEHNRLYWYRQTLGQGPEFLTYFQNEAQLEKSRLLSDRFSAERPKGSFSTLEIQRTEQGDSAMYLCASSLLAGEAEQYFGPGTRLTVT.